Below, 32 T cell receptor beta chains from the same sample are listed, as sequenced in a study of CD4 T cell repertoires in COVID-19. These memory T cells were uncultured and sequenced directly after ex vivo isolation. Measured with immunoSEQ multiplex PCR; TCRdb has only the in-frame clones, and not every one. The sample has tens of thousands of clones; roughly 84% are singletons. The sequencing used central memory CD4+ T cells from blood, collected before the COVID-19 pandemic. Receptors were obtained from a human donor who had COVID-19.

The chain links TRBV6-1 to TRBJ1-3; tentatively, D is TRBD1 (6 bases). Germline lookup yields CDR1 MNHNS and CDR2 SASEGT. V shed 4 bases and J shed 0 bases, with 16 bases lying between them. The CDR3 totals 17 residues. This CDR3 is CASSGLPGDNSGNTIYF. DNA for the CDR3: TGTGCCAGCAGTGGCCTCCCAGGGGACAACTCTGGAAACACCATATATTTT.

This chain links TRBV14 with TRBJ1-1, with 9 bases fitting TRBD1. The ends lost 4 bases at V and 5 bases at J; junction bases unmatched: 5. The CDR3 is 14 amino acids. Germline CDR1 reads SGHDN; CDR2 reads FVKESK. CDR3 in amino acids: CASSRQGVGTEAFF. CDR3 DNA sequence: TGTGCCAGCAGCCGACAGGGGGTAGGGACTGAAGCTTTCTTT.

The chain recombines TRBV4-2 with TRBJ2-2, with D tentatively TRBD1 (6 bases). The CDR3 is 14 residues long. Germline V lookup: CDR1 LGHNA, CDR2 YNFKEQ. The V gene lost 3 bases and the J gene lost 6 bases, with 11 bases spanning the gap. This chain's CDR3 is CASSQETGSGELFF. CDR3 bases: TGTGCCAGCAGCCAGGAAACAGGGTCCGGGGAGCTGTTTTTT.

On this clone: At one end, the junction sequence differs from germline, possibly due to a read error. The sample holds other DNA sequences that translate to the same CDR3. This chain connects TRBV2 to TRBJ1-6, with TRBD1 matching 7 bases. CDR1 is SNHLY and CDR2 is FYNNEI in the germline V gene. The CDR3 contains 14 residues. Here the CDR3 reads CASTGDREHSPLHF. CDR3 DNA sequence: TGTGCCAGCACCGGTGACAGGGAACATTCCCCCCTCCACTTT.

This chain uses TRBV7-8 with TRBJ2-2, with D tentatively TRBD2 (5 bases). Germline V lookup: CDR1 SGHVS, CDR2 FQNEAQ. This CDR3 comprises 14 residues. V lost 10 bases and J lost 5, with 17 bases in between. The CDR3 here is CAIISSSGTGELFF. The CDR3 nucleotides read TGTGCCATCATAAGTAGCTCGGGAACCGGGGAGCTGTTTTTT.

The chain has TRBV5-6 and TRBJ1-3; D is undetermined. The V gene's germline CDR1 is SGHDT and CDR2 YYEEEE. V lost 0 bases to trimming and J lost 3 bases, with 7 bases between them. CDR3 size: 14 residues. In DNA form, the CDR3 reads TGTGCCAGCAGCTTGGACGGGGTTGGAAACACCATATATTTT. Its protein product is CASSLDGVGNTIYF.

V and J are TRBV9 and TRBJ1-3; D is undetermined. This CDR3 is built from 14 residues. Between the trimmed V and J ends, which lost 5 bases and 9 bases, there was a span of 18 bases. CDR1 is SGDLS, CDR2 YYNGEE, per germline. The CDR3 is CASREYGAGGTIYF. CDR3 coding DNA: TGTGCCAGCAGGGAGTACGGTGCCGGAGGCACCATATATTTT.

This clone was seen only once. V and J are TRBV28 and TRBJ1-1; the D is unclear. V lost 4 bases and J 4 bases, leaving 4 bases between the germline ends. Germline lookup yields CDR1 MDHEN and CDR2 SYDVKM. This CDR3 contains 11 residues. As DNA, the CDR3 is TGTGCCAGCAGTTCGCGCACTGAAGCTTTCTTT. Its translation: CASSSRTEAFF.

This chain's CDR3 is CASSPRLAGAFSYEQYF. As DNA, the CDR3 is TGTGCCAGCTCACCCAGACTAGCGGGGGCCTTCTCCTACGAGCAGTACTTC. The J gene is TRBJ2-7, the V gene TRBV18, with TRBD2 identical over 12 bases. CDR1 is KGHSH and CDR2 is LQKENI in the germline V gene. The CDR3 has 17 amino acids. Trimming removed 3 bases from V and 0 bases from J; junction bases left unmatched: 6.

The rearrangement joins TRBV4-1 to TRBJ2-7, with 8 bases aligning to TRBD1. This CDR3 region has 17 residues. The germline V gene has CDR1 MGHRA and CDR2 YSYEKL. J gave up 2 bases and V 0 bases, and 9 bases lay outside the gene matches. The CDR3, as DNA: TGCGCCAGCAGCCAAGATATACTTAGGGACAGGACCTACGAGCAGTACTTC. This codes for CASSQDILRDRTYEQYF.

V usage is TRBV11-2 and J usage is TRBJ1-5; 11 bases fit TRBD1. After removal of 3 bases from V and 1 base from J, the junction contained 5 bases not matched to a gene. CDR1 and CDR2 from the germline V gene are SGHAT and FQNNGV. The CDR3 is made up of 17 amino acids. The DNA of the CDR3 is TGTGCCAGCAGCTTCTCCGGGACAGGGGGGAGCAATCAGCCCCAGCATTTT. This sequence encodes CASSFSGTGGSNQPQHF.

V and J are TRBV5-1 and TRBJ2-7; tentatively, D is TRBD2 (5 bases). The CDR3 is 13 residues long. Trimming left V 4 bases short and J 2 bases short, with 10 bases between. Germline values: CDR1 SGHRS, CDR2 YFSETQ. The CDR3 reads CASSVQAAYEQYF. DNA for the CDR3: TGCGCCAGCAGCGTACAAGCGGCCTACGAGCAGTACTTC.

This clone was recorded once. V gene TRBV4-2 combines with J gene TRBJ2-3, with D unresolved. In germline, CDR1 is LGHNA, CDR2 YNFKEQ. Between the trimmed V and J ends, which lost 0 bases and 6 bases, there was a span of 16 bases. This CDR3 has 16 residues. CDR3 region: CASSQDEALVSDTQYF. The CDR3 DNA reads as TGTGCCAGCAGCCAAGATGAGGCCCTCGTATCCGATACGCAGTATTTT.

The V gene is TRBV5-1, the J gene TRBJ2-3; weak D call: TRBD1 (6 bases). The V end was cut by 4 bases, the J end by 1 base, with 13 bases between. CDR1 is SGHRS and CDR2 is YFSETQ in the germline V gene. This CDR3 is 15 amino acids long. The CDR3 sequence is CASSVGTLGTDTQYF. Written as DNA, the CDR3 is TGCGCCAGCAGCGTTGGGACATTAGGCACAGATACGCAGTATTTT. The whole variable domain, filled in from reference TRBV5-1 and TRBJ2-3, reads KAGVTQTPRYLIKTRGQQVTLSCSPISGHRSVSWYQQTPGQGLQFLFEYFSETQRNKGNFPGRFSGRQFSNSRSEMNVSTLELGDSALYLCASSVGTLGTDTQYFGPGTRLTVL.

The chain joins TRBV5-1 to TRBJ2-5; 10 bases match TRBD2. V was pared by 2 bases and J by 2 bases, with 3 bases of the junction left unmatched. The germline gives CDR1 SGHRS, CDR2 YFSETQ. The CDR3 runs 15 residues. The CDR3 sequence is CASSLGLADQETQYF. The CDR3 bases are TGCGCCAGCAGCTTAGGACTAGCGGATCAAGAGACCCAGTACTTC.

This chain joins TRBV11-3 and TRBJ2-2; D is unclear. The length of the CDR3 is 15 residues. The germline V and J ends were trimmed by 5 bases and 5 bases, with 15 bases remaining between them. CDR1 is SGHNT and CDR2 is YENEEA in the germline V gene. Here the CDR3 reads CASSPLGGATGELFF. In DNA, the CDR3 is TGTGCCAGCAGCCCGCTGGGTGGAGCAACCGGGGAGCTGTTTTTT.

This clone was counted a few times. The chain links TRBV11-2 to TRBJ1-3; no clear D gene. CDR1 SGHAT and CDR2 FQNNGV come from the germline V gene. The CDR3 covers 14 residues. Trimming shortened V by 1 base and J by 2 bases, and 6 bases separated the two germline ends. Here the CDR3 reads CASSLALPGNTIYF. DNA for the CDR3: TGTGCCAGCAGCTTAGCACTACCTGGAAACACCATATATTTT.

The rearrangement joins TRBV6-1 to TRBJ2-2, with TRBD1 identical over 8 bases. The CDR3 consists of 16 residues. Germline CDR1 MNHNS, CDR2 SASEGT. The ends lost 3 bases at V and 4 bases at J; junction bases unmatched: 7. The CDR3 region has the DNA TGTGCCAGCAGTGACCAGGGGGCCATATCCACCGGGGAGCTGTTTTTT. This translates into CASSDQGAISTGELFF.

This clone showed up just once. This rearrangement joins TRBV5-1 to TRBJ2-5, with D perhaps matching TRBD1 (7 bases). Germline CDR1 SGHRS, CDR2 YFSETQ. The V end was cut by 6 bases, the J end by 5 bases, with 20 bases between. The CDR3 contains 15 residues. This CDR3 is CASTLNRGGQETQYF. Written as DNA, the CDR3 is TGCGCCAGCACCCTAAACAGGGGAGGACAGGAGACCCAGTACTTC.

The chain carries TRBV11-3 and TRBJ2-1; 8 bases are a match to TRBD2. Unmatched junction bases numbered 7, after V lost 0 bases and J lost 6 bases. Germline-derived CDR1 and CDR2 are SGHNT and YENEEA. CDR3 length: 16 amino acids. CDR3 in DNA: TGTGCCAGCAGCTTAGATGCCCTAGCGGGTTCCAATGAGCAGTTCTTC. Amino acids: CASSLDALAGSNEQFF.

The chain is built from TRBV27 and TRBJ2-3; tentative D call: TRBD2 (5 bases). CDR1 and CDR2 from the germline V gene are MNHEY and SMNVEV (reference sequence). The V gene lost 5 bases and the J gene lost 7 bases, with 19 bases spanning the gap. This CDR3 region has 15 residues. The CDR3 DNA is TGTGCCAGCAGTCAAACTAGGGCGGAAGCGTATACGCAGTATTTT. Translated: CASSQTRAEAYTQYF.

This sequence joins TRBV28 and TRBJ1-5; D is ambiguous. V was cut by 2 bases and J by 6 bases, with 20 bases left in between. Germline V gives CDR1 MDHEN, CDR2 SYDVKM. This CDR3 is 17 amino acids long. The CDR3 DNA sequence: TGTGCCAGCAGTTTAAATCGAGGACTCACGGTCGGTCAGCCCCAGCATTTT. This gives the protein CASSLNRGLTVGQPQHF.

The rearrangement joins TRBV19 to TRBJ1-4; 8 bases are a match to TRBD1. Per germline, CDR1 LNHDA and CDR2 SQIVND (reference sequence). Germline trimming cut 1 base from V and 6 bases from J; bases unmatched to any gene: 7. This CDR3 has 16 residues. CDR3 in amino acids: CASSIARDRGYEKLFF. CDR3 nucleotide sequence: TGTGCCAGTAGTATAGCCCGAGACAGGGGTTATGAAAAACTGTTTTTT.

This chain uses TRBV14 with TRBJ2-3; 13 bases line up with TRBD2. V lost 1 base, J lost 3 bases, and 4 bases stayed unmatched. The CDR3 loop spans 17 amino acids. Germline V gives CDR1 SGHDN, CDR2 FVKESK. The CDR3 DNA is TGTGCCAGCAGCCAAGGACTAGCGGGAGGCGTAACAGATACGCAGTATTTT. Its protein is CASSQGLAGGVTDTQYF. The full variable domain, in which reference TRBV14 and TRBJ2-3 provide the parts outside the CDR3, is EAGVTQFPSHSVIEKGQTVTLRCDPISGHDNLYWYRRVMGKEIKFLLHFVKESKQDESGMPNNRFLAERTGGTYSTLKVQPAELEDSGVYFCASSQGLAGGVTDTQYFGPGTRLTVL.

The CDR3 coding sequence is TGTGCCATCAGTGACAGTAATTTCTCTGGAAACACCATATATTTT. It encodes CAISDSNFSGNTIYF. The rearrangement uses TRBV10-3 and TRBJ1-3; D gene unclear. The germline V and J ends were trimmed by 3 bases and 0 bases, with 9 bases remaining between them. The CDR3 has 15 residues. Germline V gives CDR1 ENHRY, CDR2 SYGVKD.

This clone appeared once. The chain joins TRBV7-9 to TRBJ2-7; possible D gene TRBD2, 5 bases. Germline values: CDR1 SEHNR, CDR2 FQNEAQ (reference sequence). V shed 0 bases and J shed 4 bases, with 7 bases lying between them. This CDR3 region has 13 residues. The CDR3 DNA reads TGTGCCAGCAGCTTAGCGGGGAGTTACGAGCAGTACTTC. Translating it yields CASSLAGSYEQYF.

V usage is TRBV28 and J usage is TRBJ2-2; 7 nucleotides match TRBD2. CDR1 MDHEN and CDR2 SYDVKM come from the germline V gene. V was pared by 1 base and J by 6 bases, with 11 bases of the junction left unmatched. This CDR3 has 17 amino acids. The DNA of the CDR3 is TGTGCCAGCAGTTTATCTCACGGCCGGGACTACGCCGGGGAGCTGTTTTTT. It is translated as CASSLSHGRDYAGELFF. Complete variable domain (other parts from reference TRBV28 and TRBJ2-2): DVKVTQSSRYLVKRTGEKVFLECVQDMDHENMFWYRQDPGLGLRLIYFSYDVKMKEKGDIPEGYSVSREKKERFSLILESASTNQTSMYLCASSLSHGRDYAGELFFGEGSRLTVL.

This rearrangement joins TRBV5-4 to TRBJ2-5; the match to TRBD1 covers 9 bases. TRBJ2-7 explains the end of the DNA better; the J call may be wrong. Germline V gives CDR1 SGHNT, CDR2 YYREEE (reference sequence). This CDR3 region has 16 residues. CDR3 loop: CASSFSSDRGRYEQYF. DNA of the CDR3: TGTGCCAGCAGCTTTTCAAGTGACAGGGGGAGGTACGAGCAGTACTTC.

The chain combines TRBV5-5 with TRBJ2-2; 10 bases align to TRBD2. V lost 4 bases, J lost 5 bases, and 8 bases stayed unmatched. From germline, CDR1 is SGHKS and CDR2 YYEKEE (reference sequence). CDR3 length equals 16 residues. CDR3 bases: TGTGCCAGCAGCGGACCTTTGGGACTAGCGACCGGGGAGCTGTTTTTT. Its protein is CASSGPLGLATGELFF.

The rearrangement links TRBV6-1 to TRBJ1-2; D perhaps matches TRBD1 (5 bases). This CDR3 contains 14 residues. V lost 7 bases, J lost 3 bases, and 15 bases lay in between. The germline V gene has CDR1 MNHNS and CDR2 SASEGT. The CDR3 is CASKVPGVDYGYTF. For the CDR3, the DNA is TGTGCCAGCAAGGTTCCGGGGGTGGACTATGGCTACACCTTC.

The genes are TRBV6-8 and TRBJ2-1; D is perhaps TRBD2 (6 bases). The germline CDR1 and CDR2 sequences are MNHGY and SAAAGT. Trimming took 6 bases from V and 3 from J, leaving 18 bases between them. The CDR3 consists of 16 residues. CDR3 amino acids: CASSCPLGGYYNEQFF. CDR3 DNA sequence: TGTGCCAGCAGCTGTCCTTTGGGGGGATACTACAATGAGCAGTTCTTC.

V gene TRBV10-1 combines with J gene TRBJ2-7; TRBD1 aligns across 9 bases. V lost 2 bases, J lost 4 bases, and 6 bases stayed unmatched. Per germline, CDR1 WNHNN and CDR2 SYGVQD (reference sequence). The CDR3 is 15 residues long. CDR3 region: CASSEGTGSRYEQYF. The CDR3 nucleotides read TGCGCCAGCAGTGAGGGGACAGGGTCCCGGTACGAGCAGTACTTC.